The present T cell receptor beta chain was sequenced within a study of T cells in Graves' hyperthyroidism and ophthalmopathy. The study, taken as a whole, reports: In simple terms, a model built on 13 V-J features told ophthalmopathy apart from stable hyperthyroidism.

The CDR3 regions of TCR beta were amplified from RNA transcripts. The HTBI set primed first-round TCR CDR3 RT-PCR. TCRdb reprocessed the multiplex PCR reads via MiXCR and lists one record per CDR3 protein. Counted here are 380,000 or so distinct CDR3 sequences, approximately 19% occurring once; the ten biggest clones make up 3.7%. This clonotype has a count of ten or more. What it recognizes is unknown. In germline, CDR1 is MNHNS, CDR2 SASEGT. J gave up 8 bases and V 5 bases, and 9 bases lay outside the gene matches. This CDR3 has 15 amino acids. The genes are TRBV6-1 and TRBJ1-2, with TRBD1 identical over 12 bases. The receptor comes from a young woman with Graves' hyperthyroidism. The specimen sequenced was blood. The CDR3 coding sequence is TGTGCCAGCAGTACGAGGGGACAGGGGGCTGACGGCTACACCTTC. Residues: CASSTRGQGADGYTF.